The rows below give T cell receptor beta chains drawn from one sample of a study of technical replicates of blood from several donors. The method was immunoSEQ multiplex PCR; TCRdb's version includes in-frame clones alone and lacks a portion of them. The sample records around 67,000 clones, nearly 97% being singletons. The material sequenced was T cells isolated from PBMCs. The origin of the receptors is a human donor in good health. The CDR3 runs from the conserved cysteine through the conserved F or W. The D gene is left open where the match is weak. Clone size appears in some rows only: once, few, many, or a class for an expanded clone.

>.|TRBJ1-6|TRBV6-1|TRBD1|15
TGTGCCAGCAGTGCCACCGGGACAGGGGGTTCACCCCTCCACTTT
CASSATGTGGSPLHF
>.|TRBJ1-3|TRBV4-1|.|16
TGCGCCAGCAGCCAAACTACAGCGGCTGCTGGAAACACCATATATTTT
CASSQTTAAAGNTIYF
>.|TRBJ1-5|TRBV19|TRBD1|13
TGTGCCAGTACTTCACAGGGGGCCCAGCCCCAGCATTTT
CASTSQGAQPQHF
>.|TRBJ2-1|TRBV29-1|.|12
TGCAGCGTTGACTGGGGGGATCCTGAGCAGTTCTTC
CSVDWGDPEQFF
>once|TRBJ2-3|TRBV6-5|.|13
TGTGCCAGCAGACCGGGATTCACAATTACGCAGTATTTT
CASRPGFTITQYF
>.|TRBJ2-1|TRBV25-1|.|14
TGTGCCAGCAGGAGCGGCCCGCTGGGTAATGAGCAGTTCTTC
CASRSGPLGNEQFF
>.|TRBJ2-7|TRBV9|.|14
TGTGCCAGCAGCGTGCGGGACAGCTCCTACGAGCAGTACTTC
CASSVRDSSYEQYF
>.|TRBJ1-1|TRBV5-1|TRBD1|16
TGCGCCAGCAGCCACATAAACCGGGACAGGGGCGCCTCAGCTTTCTTT
CASSHINRDRGASAFF
>.|TRBJ2-1|TRBV5-6|.|14
TGTGCCAGCAGCTTGGGTGCCAGGGTCAATGAGCAGTTCTTC
CASSLGARVNEQFF
>.|TRBJ1-4|TRBV19|.|15
TGTGCCAGTAGTATAGATCAACAGGTATTCGAAAAACTGTTTTTT
CASSIDQQVFEKLFF
>.|TRBJ2-5|TRBV7-4|.|17
TGTGCCAGCAGCTTAGTCGAGGCGAGCAACCCCAAAGAGACCCAGTACTTC
CASSLVEASNPKETQYF
>.|TRBJ2-2|TRBV4-1|.|17
TGCGCCAGCAGCCAACGACCTAGCGAAGCGAACACCGGGGAGCTGTTTTTT
CASSQRPSEANTGELFF
>.|TRBJ2-3|TRBV9|.|17
TGTGCCAGCAGCCAAAGTAAAAGGGGAAGATTAGGAGATACGCAGTATTTT
CASSQSKRGRLGDTQYF
>.|TRBJ2-2|TRBV5-1|TRBD2|16
TGCGCCAGCAGCTTCGGACCGGGACTAGACACCGGGGAGCTGTTTTTT
CASSFGPGLDTGELFF
>once|TRBJ1-5|TRBV10-2|.|13
TGCGCCAGCAGTGACGGGAGCAATCAGCCCCAGCATTTT
CASSDGSNQPQHF
>.|TRBJ2-1|TRBV7-2|TRBD2|21
TGTGCCAGCAGCTTAGCCCCTGTAGCGGGAGGGCGCTGGGTCAACTACAATGAGCAGTTCTTC
CASSLAPVAGGRWVNYNEQFF
>.|TRBJ1-2|TRBV5-1|.|15
TGCGCCAGCAGCTTGGATTCAGGGCACAACTATGGCTACACCTTC
CASSLDSGHNYGYTF
>.|TRBJ1-2|TRBV5-1|TRBD1|22
TGCGCCAGCAGCTTGGATCCTTGGGACAGGGGGCGCGATTCTACACTCGCCTATGGCTACACCTTC
CASSLDPWDRGRDSTLAYGYTF
>.|TRBJ1-3|TRBV15|.|16
TGTGCCACCAGCAGAGCGTCGGACTTATGGCTGAACACCATATATTTT
CATSRASDLWLNTIYF
>.|TRBJ1-5|TRBV4-1|TRBD1|14
TGCGCCAGCAGCCCGACAGGGAGTAATCAGCCCCAGCATTTT
CASSPTGSNQPQHF
>.|TRBJ2-7|TRBV5-1|TRBD2|16
TGCGCCAGCAGCCGCGGGACTAGCGGATACTACTACGAGCAGTACTTC
CASSRGTSGYYYEQYF
>.|TRBJ1-6|TRBV10-3|TRBD1|13
TGTGCCATGTCCGACAGGGCGAATTCACCCCTCCACTTT
CAMSDRANSPLHF
>.|TRBJ2-4|TRBV5-6|TRBD2|15
TGTGCCAGCAGTCGGGAGGGGGAGGCCAAAAACATTCAGTACTTC
CASSREGEAKNIQYF
>.|TRBJ2-5|TRBV18|.|13
TGTGCCAGCTCACGGACTGAACAAGAGACCCAGTACTTC
CASSRTEQETQYF
>.|TRBJ2-6|TRBV29-1|TRBD2|19
TGCAGCGTTGAAGATCCGGACAGGCGGGGGGGCTCTGGGGCCAACGTCCTGACTTTC
CSVEDPDRRGGSGANVLTF
>once|TRBJ2-7|TRBV27|.|17
TGTGCCAGCAGTCCCTCCCAGCGACAGTCCTTCTCCTACGAGCAGTACTTC
CASSPSQRQSFSYEQYF
>once|TRBJ1-1|TRBV7-9|.|12
TGTGCCAGCAGCTCCGGAGACTCGACAGCTTTCTTT
CASSSGDSTAFF
>once|TRBJ2-2|TRBV29-1|TRBD2|15
TGCAGCGTACGGTCCCAGCGGGAGAGCACCGGGGAGCTGTTTTTT
CSVRSQRESTGELFF
>.|TRBJ1-2|TRBV7-9|.|11
TGTGCCAGCAGCTTATCTTATGGCTACACCTTC
CASSLSYGYTF
>.|TRBJ2-2|TRBV11-2|.|11
TGTGCCAGCACCTTCGCCGGGGAGCTGTTTTTT
CASTFAGELFF
>.|TRBJ1-2|TRBV4-1|.|14
TGCGCCAGCAGCCAACAGGACAGCTTAGATGGCTACACCTTC
CASSQQDSLDGYTF
>once|TRBJ2-1|TRBV7-9|.|18
TGTGCCAGCAGCCATCGGGCAGGGGATACCAACACCTACAATGAGCAGTTCTTC
CASSHRAGDTNTYNEQFF
>.|TRBJ2-3|TRBV18|.|13
TGTGCCAGCTCACCACCGGCCACAGATACGCAGTATTTT
CASSPPATDTQYF
>few|TRBJ2-7|TRBV4-1|TRBD2|19
TGCGCCAGCAGCCAAGATCGGGGCCTGAAGCGGGAGCCTCCCTACGAGCAGTACTTC
CASSQDRGLKREPPYEQYF
>.|TRBJ2-3|TRBV5-4|TRBD2|16
TGTGCCAGCAGCCTTAGCGGGAGCCTGCGCAAGTGGGCGCAGTATTTT
CASSLSGSLRKWAQYF
>.|TRBJ2-5|TRBV28|TRBD1|14
TGTGCCAGCAGTTTCCGACAGGGCCGGGAGACCCAGTACTTC
CASSFRQGRETQYF
>.|TRBJ1-2|TRBV6-6|TRBD1|15
TGTGCCAGCAGGCAGGGACAGGGGGTCTACTATGGCTACACCTTC
CASRQGQGVYYGYTF
>.|TRBJ2-5|TRBV10-2|TRBD2|15
TGCGCCAGCAGTGAGCTGCGGGAGTGGGAGAAGACCCAGTACTTC
CASSELREWEKTQYF
>.|TRBJ1-1|TRBV5-1|TRBD1|14
TGCGCCAGCAGCTGGGACAGGGAGAACACTGAAGCTTTCTTT
CASSWDRENTEAFF
>.|TRBJ2-5|TRBV30|.|15
TGTGCCTGGAGTGTACAGGAGATAAGAGGACGGACCCAGTACTTC
CAWSVQEIRGRTQYF
>.|TRBJ2-1|TRBV9|.|15
TGTGCCAGCAGCGTAGACGGGGTGTCCTACAATGAGCAGTTCTTC
CASSVDGVSYNEQFF
>.|TRBJ2-7|TRBV13|.|14
TGTGCCAGCAGCTTTGCGGACAAAGGCTACGAGCAGTACTTC
CASSFADKGYEQYF